The 8 T cell receptor beta chains in this list originate from one sample, sequenced in a study of cytomegalovirus exposure and HLA in healthy donors. Primers for the PCR totalled 60 Vbeta and 13 Jbeta. The protocol was immunoSEQ multiplex PCR, while the TCRdb copy is restricted to in-frame clones and leaves out a portion. The table includes approximately 150,000 clones, 64% detected once. The sequenced sample was PBMCs. These TCRs come from a woman in her twenties or thirties in good health and CMV-seropositive.

This clone has more than one count but fewer than ten. CDR3 sequence reads: CASSDGQEGEKDTEAFF. The CDR3 DNA reads TGTGCCAGCAGTGATGGACAGGAGGGTGAGAAAGACACTGAAGCTTTCTTT. The chain uses TRBV6-1 and TRBJ1-1; TRBD1 matches 7 bases. Germline lookup yields CDR1 MNHNS and CDR2 SASEGT. V gave up 3 bases and J gave up 3 bases; unmatched junction bases: 13. This CDR3 has 17 residues.

This CDR3 reads CASSLARVDRGYGYTF. CDR3 bases: TGTGCCAGCAGCTTAGCGAGGGTCGACAGGGGCTATGGCTACACCTTC. The chain is built from TRBV7-8 and TRBJ1-2; 8 bases are shared with TRBD1. The CDR3 spans 16 residues. After removal of 0 bases from V and 4 bases from J, the junction contained 7 bases not matched to a gene. Looked up from germline, CDR1 is SGHVS and CDR2 is FQNEAQ.

The chain carries TRBV7-3 and TRBJ2-7; D possibly corresponds to TRBD2 (5 bases). CDR3 size: 10 residues. Trimming removed 5 bases from V and 12 bases from J, with 11 bases in between. In germline, CDR1 is SGHTA, CDR2 FQGTGA. In DNA form, the CDR3 reads TGTGCCAGCAGCCCCAGCCGGGGGTACTTC. The encoded protein is CASSPSRGYF.

The V call is TRBV10-3, the J call TRBJ2-5; maybe TRBD2 (5 bases). V shed 9 bases and J shed 5 bases, with 13 bases lying between them. Germline CDR1 and CDR2: ENHRY and SYGVKD. This CDR3 is 12 amino acids long. CDR3 DNA sequence: TGTGCCATTTCTAGGAGAGGGGAGACCCAGTACTTC. This gives the protein CAISRRGETQYF.

The CDR3 bases are TGTGCCAGCAGCCCCTGGACAGGGGGATCCTACGAGCAGTACTTC. The encoded protein is CASSPWTGGSYEQYF. The J gene is TRBJ2-7, the V gene TRBV7-2; 10 nucleotides agree with TRBD1. The CDR3 contains 15 residues. Germline CDR1 and CDR2: SGHTA and FQGNSA. V shed 5 bases, J shed 1 base, and the junction held 5 bases outside the gene matches.

This clone has only one observation. The V call is TRBV19, the J call TRBJ1-5, with unresolved D. Germline CDR1 reads LNHDA; CDR2 reads SQIVND (reference sequence). The CDR3 loop spans 13 amino acids. The V and J ends lost 0 bases and 4 bases respectively, with 4 bases between them. The CDR3 DNA is TGTGCCAGTAGTATAGAACGGAATCAGCCCCAGCATTTT. This sequence encodes CASSIERNQPQHF.

This clone was observed a few times. The chain joins TRBV18 to TRBJ1-1, with a weak D call TRBD1 (5 bases). Germline-derived CDR1 and CDR2 are KGHSH and LQKENI. V lost 2 bases, J lost 0 bases, and 13 bases lay in between. The CDR3 is made up of 16 amino acids. The CDR3 sequence is CASSPTKDTLNTEAFF. The CDR3 DNA reads as TGTGCCAGCTCACCAACAAAGGACACGCTGAACACTGAAGCTTTCTTT. Looking up the rest from reference TRBV18 and TRBJ1-1 gives the full variable domain: NAGVMQNPRHLVRRRGQEARLRCSPMKGHSHVYWYRQLPEEGLKFMVYLQKENIIDESGMPKERFSAEFPKEGPSILRIQQVVRGDSAAYFCASSPTKDTLNTEAFFGQGTRLTVV.

In its sample, this clone was seen once. This sequence joins TRBV6-5 and TRBJ1-6; the match to TRBD1 covers 7 bases. The V gene end was trimmed by 2 bases and the J gene end by 6 bases; junction bases not matched to a gene: 4. Looked up from germline, CDR1 is MNHEY and CDR2 is SVGAGI. This CDR3 spans 15 amino acids. The CDR3 spells CASSYQGQFNSPLHF. In DNA form, the CDR3 reads TGTGCCAGCAGTTACCAGGGACAGTTTAATTCACCCCTCCACTTT.